This is a list of T cell receptor beta chains from one sample in a study of T cells in localized non-small cell lung cancer. This table comes from immunoSEQ multiplex PCR, and its TCRdb copy is limited to in-frame clones, with some not included. The sample lists some 25,000 clones, around 93% occurring once. The sequencing here drew on peripheral blood, taken before any cancer treatment. The receptors come from a female donor older than 55 with stage II squamous cell lung carcinoma. Each CDR3 is given with its conserved first and last residue. The order of the fields is V gene, clone size, D gene, CDR3 length, J gene, CDR3 protein, CDR3 DNA. D genes are given only for firm matches. Size tells how often a clone was seen (once, few, many) or the class of an expanded clone, and some rows leave it out.

TRBV7-8	-	TRBD2	17	TRBJ2-3	CASSFSGLAGGGDTQYF	TGTGCCAGCAGCTTTAGCGGACTAGCGGGGGGTGGAGATACGCAGTATTTT
TRBV10-1	-	-	19	TRBJ2-5	CASSESRPPWRAGGETQYF	TGCGCCAGCAGTGAGTCGAGACCACCGTGGCGGGCAGGCGGCGAGACCCAGTACTTC
TRBV14	-	TRBD1	17	TRBJ1-1	CASSQRQGPPSTGEAFF	TGTGCCAGCAGCCAGAGACAGGGCCCTCCTTCCACTGGTGAAGCTTTCTTT
TRBV5-1	few	-	14	TRBJ1-2	CASRPGTGASGYTF	TGCGCCAGCAGGCCCGGGACCGGTGCTTCTGGCTACACCTTC
TRBV19	-	-	11	TRBJ2-3	CASSPGGAQYF	TGTGCCAGTAGTCCCGGGGGTGCGCAGTATTTT
TRBV2	-	TRBD1	10	TRBJ1-1	CAQATGKAFF	TGTGCCCAAGCGACAGGGAAAGCTTTCTTT
TRBV5-1	-	-	13	TRBJ2-1	CASSLADYNEQFF	TGCGCCAGCAGCTTGGCCGATTACAATGAGCAGTTCTTC
TRBV5-1	-	-	15	TRBJ1-2	CASSLALGLDYGYTF	TGCGCCAGCAGCTTGGCGCTGGGACTGGACTATGGCTACACCTTC
TRBV20-1	-	-	11	TRBJ2-7	CSAQLGYEQYF	TGCAGTGCCCAACTCGGCTACGAGCAGTACTTC
TRBV27	-	TRBD2	14	TRBJ2-5	CASSLRRGGGTQYF	TGTGCCAGCAGTTTACGACGGGGGGGTGGGACCCAGTACTTC
TRBV7-9	-	-	12	TRBJ2-1	CASSWKSVGQFF	TGTGCCAGCAGCTGGAAGTCGGTGGGGCAGTTCTTC
TRBV19	-	TRBD2	14	TRBJ2-5	CASSMAGGQETQYF	TGTGCCAGTAGTATGGCGGGGGGCCAAGAGACCCAGTACTTC
TRBV5-1	-	TRBD1	14	TRBJ1-2	CASSITTGVKGYTF	TGCGCCAGCAGCATAACGACAGGGGTGAAAGGCTACACCTTC
TRBV29-1	once	TRBD2	12	TRBJ2-1	CSGTSGYNEQFF	TGCAGCGGGACTAGCGGTTACAATGAGCAGTTCTTC
TRBV28	-	TRBD1	14	TRBJ1-2	CASSLPGGGYGYTF	TGTGCCAGCAGTTTACCAGGGGGAGGGTATGGCTACACCTTC
TRBV7-9	-	-	14	TRBJ1-1	CASSFGDRNTEAFF	TGTGCCAGCAGCTTCGGCGACAGGAACACTGAAGCTTTCTTT
TRBV6-6	-	TRBD1	14	TRBJ2-3	CASSYSTGLDTQYF	TGTGCCAGCAGTTACTCGACAGGGCTGGATACGCAGTATTTT
TRBV14	-	TRBD2	16	TRBJ2-1	CASSPKSGSSYNEQFF	TGTGCCAGCAGCCCGAAGAGCGGGAGCTCCTACAATGAGCAGTTCTTC
TRBV12-5	-	-	14	TRBJ1-6	CAKFPSSYNSPLHF	TGTGCTAAGTTTCCTAGCTCCTATAATTCACCCCTCCACTTT
TRBV7-7	-	TRBD2	13	TRBJ2-5	CASSYSGRETQYF	TGTGCTAGCAGTTATAGCGGGAGGGAGACCCAGTACTTC
TRBV19	-	-	15	TRBJ2-7	CATTPPWDASGEQYF	TGTGCCACCACGCCCCCTTGGGACGCCTCCGGGGAGCAGTACTTC
TRBV2	-	-	14	TRBJ1-1	CASISNSGGTEAFF	TGTGCCAGCATCTCGAATTCGGGCGGCACTGAAGCTTTCTTT
TRBV30	-	-	13	TRBJ2-3	CAWSRAGTDTQYF	TGTGCCTGGAGTAGGGCGGGTACAGATACGCAGTATTTT
TRBV25-1	-	-	14	TRBJ1-3	CASSELSGGNTIYF	TGTGCCAGCAGTGAGTTGAGTGGTGGAAACACCATATATTTT
TRBV12-5	few	-	16	TRBJ2-3	CASGLVPGLHTDTQYF	TGTGCTAGTGGTTTGGTACCAGGACTACACACAGATACGCAGTATTTT
TRBV29-1	-	TRBD1	13	TRBJ1-2	CSVEQGAGYGYTF	TGCAGCGTTGAGCAGGGGGCTGGATATGGCTACACCTTC
TRBV28	once	-	17	TRBJ2-7	CASSFPPTGPSSYEQYF	TGTGCCAGCAGTTTCCCCCCCACAGGTCCCAGCTCCTACGAGCAGTACTTC
TRBV11-2	-	-	14	TRBJ2-7	CASSWGGETSEQYF	TGTGCCAGCAGCTGGGGAGGCGAGACCTCCGAGCAGTACTTC
TRBV5-5	-	-	17	TRBJ2-2	CASSLKMQQGNTGELFF	TGTGCCAGCAGCTTGAAGATGCAACAGGGAAACACCGGGGAGCTGTTTTTT
TRBV6-4	-	-	14	TRBJ2-3	CASSARGSTDTQYF	TGTGCCAGCAGTGCAAGGGGTAGCACAGATACGCAGTATTTT
TRBV19	-	-	14	TRBJ1-5	CASRSDRINQPQHF	TGTGCCAGTAGATCAGACAGAATCAATCAGCCCCAGCATTTT
TRBV19	-	TRBD1	17	TRBJ1-5	CASSTRQGSPSNQPQHF	TGTGCCAGTAGTACCCGACAGGGTTCACCTAGCAATCAGCCCCAGCATTTT
TRBV5-6	-	-	15	TRBJ2-5	CASSLGVARQETQYF	TGTGCCAGCAGCTTGGGGGTAGCTAGACAAGAGACCCAGTACTTC
TRBV19	-	-	14	TRBJ1-2	CASNKGLKWEGYTF	TGTGCCAGCAATAAGGGCCTTAAGTGGGAGGGCTACACCTTC
TRBV5-1	-	TRBD2	15	TRBJ2-1	CASSSRGLSYNEQFF	TGCGCCAGCAGCTCTCGGGGACTATCCTACAATGAGCAGTTCTTC
TRBV4-1	-	-	16	TRBJ2-7	CASSQDPAGFTYEQYF	TGCGCCAGCAGCCAAGATCCGGCAGGGTTTACCTACGAGCAGTACTTC
TRBV30	-	TRBD1	13	TRBJ2-7	CAWRTGGSYEQYF	TGTGCCTGGCGGACAGGGGGCTCCTACGAGCAGTACTTC
TRBV5-1	once	TRBD1	14	TRBJ2-7	CASSPGTGGYEQYF	TGCGCCAGCAGCCCGGGGACAGGGGGGTACGAGCAGTACTTC
TRBV7-2	-	-	14	TRBJ1-5	CASSPPTGEVTQHF	TGTGCCAGCAGCCCACCAACGGGTGAGGTGACCCAGCATTTT
TRBV15	-	-	14	TRBJ2-7	CATSRLLGGYEQYF	TGTGCCACCAGCAGACTCTTGGGAGGATACGAGCAGTACTTC
TRBV14	-	-	15	TRBJ2-7	CASSQEFGLTYEQYF	TGTGCCAGCAGCCAAGAGTTCGGGCTTACCTACGAGCAGTACTTC
TRBV14	few	TRBD2	17	TRBJ2-1	CASSQDLGLAGNNEQFF	TGTGCCAGCAGCCAAGATCTGGGACTAGCGGGAAACAATGAGCAGTTCTTC
TRBV27	-	-	15	TRBJ2-3	CASRAQGGRTDTQYF	TGTGCCAGCAGGGCCCAGGGGGGACGCACAGATACGCAGTATTTT
TRBV5-1	-	TRBD2	16	TRBJ2-1	CASSSSGRALFDEQFF	TGCGCCAGCAGCTCTAGCGGGAGGGCCCTTTTCGATGAGCAGTTCTTC
TRBV25-1	-	-	13	TRBJ2-4	CASSEGALPVQYF	TGTGCCAGCAGTGAAGGCGCTCTACCGGTTCAGTACTTC
TRBV5-1	-	TRBD2	17	TRBJ2-1	CASTTVTGTSGGNEQFF	TGCGCCAGCACCACCGTAACCGGGACTAGCGGGGGAAATGAGCAGTTCTTC
TRBV28	-	TRBD2	14	TRBJ2-1	CASSLAGGPSEQFF	TGTGCCAGCAGTTTAGCGGGGGGGCCGAGTGAGCAGTTCTTC
TRBV6-5	-	-	15	TRBJ2-1	CASRPGLSRTMEQFF	TGTGCCAGCAGGCCTGGACTCTCCCGGACTATGGAGCAGTTCTTC
TRBV6-5	-	-	14	TRBJ1-1	CASSYSTGNTEAFF	TGTGCCAGCAGTTACTCGACAGGGAACACTGAAGCTTTCTTT
TRBV18	-	-	13	TRBJ1-5	CASSPRGEQPQHF	TGTGCCAGCTCACCAAGGGGGGAACAGCCCCAGCATTTT
TRBV18	once	-	12	TRBJ2-7	CASSEGPETRYF	TGTGCCAGCTCCGAGGGACCAGAGACTCGGTACTTC
TRBV29-1	-	-	16	TRBJ1-2	CSVSRAGAAGGYGYTF	TGCAGCGTTAGCCGGGCAGGGGCCGCTGGAGGGTATGGCTACACCTTC